One and the same sample provided the 26 T cell receptor beta chains below, sequenced in a study of regulatory T cells in long-lasting Graves disease. HTBI primers from iRepertoire and Arm-PCR of CDR3 regions yielded the TCR beta libraries. TCRdb fed the multiplex PCR reads into MiXCR, producing one record per CDR3 protein. The table shows hundreds of thousands of distinct CDR3 sequences, with 20% to 25% occurring only once. The sample's time point: persistent/refractory GD, antithyroid drugs over 5 years with positive TRAb. RNA extracted from PBMCs served as the sequencing template. Here the sequenced sample was peripheral blood mononuclear cells (PBMCs), taken when the disease was refractory, from a patient treated with antithyroid drugs. Receptors were obtained from a female donor with Graves disease.

V and J are TRBV7-9 and TRBJ1-2; the D is unclear. V gave up 0 bases and J gave up 5 bases, with 16 bases separating them. The CDR3 runs 16 residues. Looked up from germline, CDR1 is SEHNR and CDR2 is FQNEAQ (reference sequence). The CDR3 sequence: CASSLARSQADYGYTF. CDR3 in DNA: TGTGCCAGCAGCTTAGCGAGGAGCCAGGCCGATTATGGCTACACCTTC.

This clonotype was seen only a few times. This chain joins TRBV11-2 and TRBJ2-7; D uncertain. Germline assignment: CDR1 SGHAT and CDR2 FQNNGV. This CDR3 has 13 amino acids. The V and J ends lost 6 bases and 2 bases respectively, with 11 bases between them. The CDR3 bases are TGTGCCAGCAGAAATACAGCGACCTACGAGCAGTACTTC. This encodes CASRNTATYEQYF.

The chain links TRBV15 to TRBJ1-1; D remains unclear. Trimming stripped 5 bases from V and 3 bases from J, with 10 bases between. Germline V gives CDR1 LNHNV, CDR2 YYDKDF (reference sequence). The CDR3 sequence is 13 residues long. The CDR3 nucleotides are TGTGCCACCAGCCTTCGAGGATACACTGAAGCTTTCTTT. Translating gives CATSLRGYTEAFF.

This clonotype turned up a few times. A much larger clone sits a single nucleotide away, making a read error possible. The gene calls are TRBV6-5 and TRBJ2-2, with D perhaps TRBD2 (6 bases). The germline V gene has CDR1 MNHEY and CDR2 SVGAGI. The CDR3 runs to 15 residues. The DNA for the CDR3 is TGTGCCAGCAGTTACTTTGGGACGAACACCGGGGGGCTGTTTTTT. This translates into CASSYFGTNTGGLFF.

This clonotype was seen only a few times. The chain uses TRBV7-9 and TRBJ1-1, with 12 nucleotides matching TRBD1. The germline V gene has CDR1 SEHNR and CDR2 FQNEAQ (reference sequence). V lost 5 bases, J lost 5 bases, and 15 bases stayed unmatched. The CDR3 runs 18 residues. The CDR3 region has the DNA TGTGCCAGCAGCGCCCGACCGGGACAGGGGGCTCTGGAAACTGAAGCTTTCTTT. Its translation: CASSARPGQGALETEAFF.

This chain uses TRBV6-2 or TRBV6-3 with TRBJ2-2; 8 bases map to TRBD1. CDR1 is MNHEY and CDR2 is SVGEGT in the germline V gene. The CDR3 has 15 amino acids. V lost 10 bases, J lost 0 bases, and 7 bases stayed unmatched. The CDR3 loop reads CAISGGNTNTGELFF. Here the CDR3 DNA reads TGTGCCATCTCAGGGGGCAATACGAACACCGGGGAGCTGTTTTTT.

This clonotype has a handful of counts. The rearrangement joins TRBV7-9 to TRBJ1-5; 9 nucleotides line up with TRBD1. V trimming: 5 bases; J trimming: 4 bases; junction bases outside the gene matches: 9. The CDR3 is 16 amino acids. In germline, CDR1 is SEHNR, CDR2 FQNEAQ (reference sequence). The CDR3 protein is CASSLGQGLLNQPQHF. CDR3 nucleotides: TGTGCCAGCAGCCTCGGACAGGGGTTGTTGAATCAGCCCCAGCATTTT.

This clonotype showed up just a few times. Here the CDR3 reads CASSFSGAFEQYF. As DNA, the CDR3 is TGTGCCAGCAGCTTTTCGGGCGCTTTCGAGCAGTACTTC. The V call is TRBV7-2, the J call TRBJ2-7; D remains unclear. CDR3 length equals 13 residues. V was shortened by 3 bases and J by 6 bases, with 12 bases between the two germline ends. The germline CDR1 and CDR2 sequences are SGHTA and FQGNSA.

The sample holds many counts of this clonotype. The chain recombines TRBV5-1 with TRBJ2-7; maybe TRBD2 (6 bases). The CDR3 contains 14 residues. The V gene's germline CDR1 is SGHRS and CDR2 YFSETQ. Trimming took 1 base from V and 3 from J, leaving 11 bases between them. The CDR3 bases are TGCGCCAGCAGCTTGTCTACGGGAGTCTACGAGCAGTACTTC. Translating it yields CASSLSTGVYEQYF. Variable domain in full (rest from reference TRBV5-1 and TRBJ2-7): KAGVTQTPRYLIKTRGQQVTLSCSPISGHRSVSWYQQTPGQGLQFLFEYFSETQRNKGNFPGRFSGRQFSNSRSEMNVSTLELGDSALYLCASSLSTGVYEQYFGPGTRLTVT.

This clonotype has at least ten counts. CDR3 protein: CASRRTGAGYEQYF. The CDR3 DNA reads TGTGCCAGCAGGCGGACAGGGGCGGGCTACGAGCAGTACTTC. V and J are TRBV28 and TRBJ2-7, with 9 bases lining up with TRBD1. This CDR3 has 14 residues. V lost 6 bases and J lost 3; bases outside the gene matches: 6. The germline gives CDR1 MDHEN, CDR2 SYDVKM.

This clonotype was seen a handful of times. V gene TRBV3-1 combines with J gene TRBJ1-4; D uncertain. The CDR3 length is 15 residues. Trimming cost V 7 bases and J 6 bases, with 18 bases left between them. Germline CDR1 is LGHDT and CDR2 is YNNKEL (reference sequence). The DNA of the CDR3 is TGTGCCAGCACCACAAGAGGTGTCCCGGATGAAAAACTGTTTTTT. This encodes CASTTRGVPDEKLFF. Combining the CDR3 with reference TRBV3-1 and TRBJ1-4 gives the whole variable domain DTAVSQTPKYLVTQMGNDKSIKCEQNLGHDTMYWYKQDSKKFLKIMFSYNNKELIINETVPNRFSPKSPDKAHLNLHINSLELGDSAVYFCASTTRGVPDEKLFFGSGTQLSVL.

The J gene is TRBJ2-4, the V gene TRBV20-1; weak D call: TRBD1 (5 bases). CDR1 is DFQATT and CDR2 is SNEGSKA in the germline V gene (reference sequence). The CDR3 runs 13 residues. Trimming removed 1 base from V and 6 bases from J, with 10 bases in between. CDR3 nucleotide sequence: TGCAGTGCTAGAGGGCAGGGAAGAAACATTCAGTACTTC. As protein: CSARGQGRNIQYF.

This clonotype has a handful of counts. The chain links TRBV5-1 to TRBJ1-2, with D possibly TRBD1 on 6 matching bases. Looked up from germline, CDR1 is SGHRS and CDR2 is YFSETQ. The V and J ends lost 4 bases and 10 bases respectively, with 23 bases between them. This CDR3 is 15 amino acids long. The CDR3 bases are TGCGCCAGCAGCCCGAGGCCGTTGGGGGCTATTGACTACACCTTC. This encodes CASSPRPLGAIDYTF.

This clonotype has more than one count but fewer than ten. The V call is TRBV30, the J call TRBJ1-1; D uncertain. The CDR3 runs 10 residues. Trimming took off 5 bases at V and 11 bases at J, with 12 bases between the two ends. Germline-derived CDR1 and CDR2 are GTSNPN and SVGIG (reference sequence). CDR3 nucleotide sequence: TGTGCCTGGGAGCGCCAACCGGCTTTCTTT. Protein: CAWERQPAFF.

The V call is TRBV6-5, the J call TRBJ2-3, with no clear D. This CDR3 contains 14 residues. V was clipped by 0 bases and J by 1 base, with 5 bases between them. Germline values: CDR1 MNHEY, CDR2 SVGAGI. CDR3 DNA: TGTGCCAGCAGTTACTCGATGCGCACAGATACGCAGTATTTT. This codes for CASSYSMRTDTQYF.

This clonotype has a count of ten or more. The chain joins TRBV7-9 to TRBJ2-5; D gene ambiguous. This CDR3 contains 14 residues. V was shortened by 0 bases and J by 6 bases, with 11 bases between the two germline ends. Per germline, CDR1 SEHNR and CDR2 FQNEAQ (reference sequence). CDR3 amino acids: CASSLAGVGQTQYF. The CDR3, as DNA: TGTGCCAGCAGCTTAGCAGGCGTAGGGCAGACCCAGTACTTC. Full variable domain (rest looked up from reference TRBV7-9 and TRBJ2-5): DTGVSQNPRHKITKRGQNVTFRCDPISEHNRLYWYRQTLGQGPEFLTYFQNEAQLEKSRLLSDRFSAERPKGSFSTLEIQRTEQGDSAMYLCASSLAGVGQTQYFGPGTRLLVL.

The table lists this clonotype with many counts. The chain is built from TRBV2 and TRBJ1-1; D remains ambiguous. In germline, CDR1 is SNHLY, CDR2 FYNNEI. This CDR3 comprises 13 residues. The germline V and J ends were trimmed by 5 bases and 5 bases, with 12 bases remaining between them. DNA of the CDR3: TGTGCCAGCAGTTTGTGGGTTTTGACTGAAGCTTTCTTT. Encoded protein: CASSLWVLTEAFF.

In its sample, this clonotype was seen many times. The V call is TRBV2, the J call TRBJ1-5; tentative D call: TRBD1 (6 bases). Germline V gives CDR1 SNHLY, CDR2 FYNNEI. The V and J ends lost 5 bases and 0 bases respectively, with 8 bases between them. The CDR3 is 14 residues long. CDR3 loop: CASSRQVSNQPQHF. The CDR3 coding sequence is TGTGCCAGCAGTCGACAGGTTAGCAATCAGCCCCAGCATTTT.

The chain uses TRBV29-1 and TRBJ2-2; 11 nucleotides agree with TRBD2. CDR1 and CDR2 (germline): SQVTM, ANQGSEA. Unmatched junction bases numbered 2, after V lost 3 bases and J lost 5 bases. The CDR3 loop spans 14 amino acids. The CDR3 is CSVETSGKTGELFF. The DNA for the CDR3 is TGCAGCGTTGAGACTAGCGGGAAGACCGGGGAGCTGTTTTTT.

This clonotype showed up many times. The rearrangement joins TRBV27 to TRBJ2-7; possible D gene TRBD1, 5 bases. V was shortened by 2 bases and J by 6 bases, with 11 bases between the two germline ends. The germline V gene has CDR1 MNHEY and CDR2 SMNVEV (reference sequence). The length of the CDR3 is 13 residues. The CDR3 sequence is CASSLGAGIEQYF. The CDR3 nucleotides are TGTGCCAGCAGTTTAGGGGCAGGGATCGAGCAGTACTTC.

This clonotype has just a few counts. V gene TRBV13 combines with J gene TRBJ2-7, with 12 nucleotides matching TRBD1. V gave up 5 bases and J gave up 5 bases; unmatched junction bases: 4. CDR1 is PRHDT, CDR2 FYEKMQ, per germline (reference sequence). The CDR3 length is 14 residues. CDR3 sequence: CASSTGTGGNEQYF. The CDR3 nucleotides read TGTGCCAGCAGCACAGGGACAGGGGGCAACGAGCAGTACTTC.

This chain links TRBV11-2 with TRBJ2-3; no firm D call. Germline V gene lookup returns CDR1 SGHAT and CDR2 FQNNGV. Trimming removed 6 bases from V and 4 bases from J, with 5 bases in between. This CDR3 spans 11 amino acids. This CDR3 is CASRFADTQYF. The DNA for the CDR3 is TGTGCCAGCAGATTTGCAGATACGCAGTATTTT. The full variable domain, in which reference TRBV11-2 and TRBJ2-3 provide the parts outside the CDR3, is EAGVAQSPRYKIIEKRQSVAFWCNPISGHATLYWYQQILGQGPKLLIQFQNNGVVDDSQLPKDRFSAERLKGVDSTLKIQPAKLEDSAVYLCASRFADTQYFGPGTRLTVL.

This chain joins TRBV6-2 or TRBV6-3 and TRBJ2-7; a possible D gene is TRBD1 (5 bases). Per germline, CDR1 MNHEY and CDR2 SVGEGT. V lost 7 bases to trimming and J lost 5 bases, with 9 bases between them. CDR3 size: 11 residues. The CDR3 bases are TGTGCCAGCACCCTGGGGCACGAGCAGTACTTC. This gives the protein CASTLGHEQYF.

The rearrangement uses TRBV7-2 and TRBJ1-1, with 8 positions matching TRBD1. V lost 0 bases to trimming and J lost 5 bases; unmatched junction nucleotides: 8. The CDR3 consists of 16 residues. From germline, CDR1 is SGHTA and CDR2 FQGNSA. The CDR3 is CASSLASGQGWTEAFF. The CDR3 region has the DNA TGTGCCAGCAGCTTAGCATCAGGACAGGGTTGGACTGAAGCTTTCTTT.

This clonotype was recorded many times. The genes are TRBV27 and TRBJ2-7; D might be TRBD2 (6 bases). The CDR3 runs to 15 residues. V was shortened by 5 bases and J by 2 bases, with 16 bases between the two germline ends. Germline loops: CDR1 MNHEY, CDR2 SMNVEV (reference sequence). The CDR3 nucleotides read TGTGCCAGCAGTGTCTCCGGGACTGGAACCTACGAGCAGTACTTC. It encodes CASSVSGTGTYEQYF.

This chain connects TRBV10-3 to TRBJ1-5; D unclear. The CDR3 runs to 13 residues. Germline V CDR1 and CDR2: ENHRY, SYGVKD. The V gene lost 5 bases and the J gene lost 0 bases, with 5 bases spanning the gap. The CDR3 nucleotides read TGTGCCATCAGTTATTATAGCAATCAGCCCCAGCATTTT. Protein product: CAISYYSNQPQHF.